This TCR beta chain was sequenced in a study of shared clonotypes between healthy human individuals. Findings and caveats of the study: Inspection by rarefaction showed sorted-subset sequencing to be incomplete despite large depth. Naive subsets generally exceeded memory subsets in estimated richness.

This clone was seen only once. Its antigen is still unknown. The CDR3 has 15 residues. V was cut by 1 base and J by 10 bases, with 16 bases left in between. In germline, CDR1 is LNHNV, CDR2 YYDKDF (reference sequence). CD45RO negativity and positive selection for CCR7 defined naive CD8 cells, a population that excluded terminally differentiated effector memory CD45RA+ cells. Several immunoSEQ plates received, in even portions, the genomic DNA of each subset. The table came from immunoSEQ multiplex PCR; TCRdb's copy has only in-frame clones and leaves some out. Of about 2 million clones listed, roughly 94% were seen once; the top ten hold around 1.2%.

The rearrangement joins TRBV15 to TRBJ2-2, with D tentatively TRBD1 (5 bases). The sample taken for sequencing was naive CD8+ T cells sorted from blood. The clonotype comes from a man aged 18 to 30 in good health. The CDR3 region is CATSRADISYKELFF. Here the CDR3 DNA reads TGTGCCACCAGCAGAGCGGACATCTCGTATAAGGAGCTGTTTTTT.